This T cell receptor (beta chain) is drawn from a study of T cells in Graves' hyperthyroidism and ophthalmopathy. This clonotype appeared many times. Its antigen is currently unknown. Notes on the study in general: A model using 13 V-J features told ophthalmopathy apart from stable hyperthyroidism. Most thyroid clonotypes that were expanded above 0.001 also turned up in blood.

RNA transcripts yielded amplified TCR beta CDR3 regions. When the TCR CDR3 underwent first-round RT-PCR, the HTBI primer set was used. TCRdb re-called the multiplex PCR reads with MiXCR, one entry per CDR3 protein. This table holds roughly 570,000 distinct CDR3 sequences, 15% to 19% found once. The CDR3 consists of 17 residues. The germline V gene encodes CDR1 MNHEY and CDR2 SVGAGI. Unmatched junction bases numbered 13, after V lost 2 bases and J lost 6 bases. The sequencing sample was made of blood. The J gene is TRBJ1-2, the V gene TRBV6-5, with TRBD1 matching 9 bases. This TCR came from a young woman with Graves' hyperthyroidism. The CDR3 region is CASSYTSGTGNVDGYTF. The CDR3 DNA is TGTGCCAGCAGTTACACCTCCGGGACAGGGAATGTCGATGGCTACACCTTC.